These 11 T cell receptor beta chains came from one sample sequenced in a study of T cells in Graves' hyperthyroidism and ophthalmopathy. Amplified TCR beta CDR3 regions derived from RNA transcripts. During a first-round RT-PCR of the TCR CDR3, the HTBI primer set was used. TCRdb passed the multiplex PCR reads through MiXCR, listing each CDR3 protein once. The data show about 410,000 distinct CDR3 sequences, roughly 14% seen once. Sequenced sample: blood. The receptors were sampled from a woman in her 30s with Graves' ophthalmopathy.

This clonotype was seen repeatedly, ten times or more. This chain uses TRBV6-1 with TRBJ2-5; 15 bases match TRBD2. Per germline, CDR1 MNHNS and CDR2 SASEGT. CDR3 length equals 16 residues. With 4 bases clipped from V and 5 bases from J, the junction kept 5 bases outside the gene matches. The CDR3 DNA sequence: TGTGCCAGCAGTGCGGGGACTAGCGGGGGGTTGGAGACCCAGTACTTC. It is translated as CASSAGTSGGLETQYF.

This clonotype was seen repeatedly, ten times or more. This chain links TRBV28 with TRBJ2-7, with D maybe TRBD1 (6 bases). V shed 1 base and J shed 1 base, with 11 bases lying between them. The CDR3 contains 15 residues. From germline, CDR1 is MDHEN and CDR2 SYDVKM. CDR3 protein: CASSLSVRGSYEQYF. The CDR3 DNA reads TGTGCCAGCAGTTTATCGGTCAGGGGATCCTACGAGCAGTACTTC.

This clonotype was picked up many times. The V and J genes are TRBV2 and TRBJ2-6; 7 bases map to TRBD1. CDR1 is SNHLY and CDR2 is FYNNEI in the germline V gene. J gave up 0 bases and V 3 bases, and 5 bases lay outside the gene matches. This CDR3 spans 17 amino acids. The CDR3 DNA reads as TGTGCCAGCAGTGAGGGACAGATCTTCTCTGGGGCCAACGTCCTGACTTTC. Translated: CASSEGQIFSGANVLTF.

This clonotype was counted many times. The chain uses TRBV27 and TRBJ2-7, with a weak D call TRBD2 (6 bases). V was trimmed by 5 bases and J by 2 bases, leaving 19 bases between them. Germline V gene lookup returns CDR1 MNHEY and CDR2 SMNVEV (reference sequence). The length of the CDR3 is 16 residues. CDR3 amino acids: CASSPYTSSEAYEQYF. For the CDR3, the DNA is TGTGCCAGCAGTCCCTACACCTCTAGCGAAGCCTACGAGCAGTACTTC.

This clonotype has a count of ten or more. CDR3 loop: CASSPRTSGSHEQYF. The CDR3, as DNA: TGTGCCAGCAGCCCTAGGACTAGCGGGAGCCACGAGCAGTACTTC. The V and J genes are TRBV7-9 and TRBJ2-7, with 13 bases fitting TRBD2. The length of the CDR3 is 15 residues. Germline CDR1 reads SEHNR; CDR2 reads FQNEAQ (reference sequence). After removal of 5 bases from V and 5 bases from J, the junction contained 6 bases not matched to a gene.

The CDR3 DNA is TGCGCCAGCAGCCAAATACGGGACATCGGTGAGCAGTTCTTC. It yields the protein CASSQIRDIGEQFF. This rearrangement joins TRBV4-1 to TRBJ2-1; the D gene is possibly TRBD1 (6 bases). The germline gives CDR1 MGHRA, CDR2 YSYEKL. V lost 2 bases and J 9 bases, leaving 14 bases between the germline ends. The CDR3 loop spans 14 amino acids.

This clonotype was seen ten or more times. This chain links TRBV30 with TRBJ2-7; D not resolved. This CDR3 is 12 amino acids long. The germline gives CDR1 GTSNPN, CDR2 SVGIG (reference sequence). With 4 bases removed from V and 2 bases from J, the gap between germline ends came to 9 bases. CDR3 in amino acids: CAWKRSTYEQYF. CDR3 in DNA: TGTGCCTGGAAAAGAAGTACCTACGAGCAGTACTTC.

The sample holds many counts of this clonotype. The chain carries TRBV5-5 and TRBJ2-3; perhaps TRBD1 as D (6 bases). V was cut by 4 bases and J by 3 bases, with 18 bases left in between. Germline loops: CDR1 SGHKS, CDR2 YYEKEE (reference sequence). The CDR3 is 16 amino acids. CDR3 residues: CASSGRMGADTDTQYF. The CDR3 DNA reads TGTGCCAGCAGCGGGCGGATGGGGGCTGATACAGATACGCAGTATTTT.

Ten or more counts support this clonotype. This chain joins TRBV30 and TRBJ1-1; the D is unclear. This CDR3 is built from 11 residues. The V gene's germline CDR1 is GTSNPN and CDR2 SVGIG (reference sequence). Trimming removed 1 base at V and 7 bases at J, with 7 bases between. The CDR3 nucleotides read TGTGCCTGGAGTGGTGGTAGTGAAGCTTTCTTT. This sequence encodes CAWSGGSEAFF.

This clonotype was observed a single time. The CDR3 is CAISDRANTDTQYF. CDR3 nucleotides: TGTGCCATCAGTGACAGGGCGAACACAGATACGCAGTATTTT. J is TRBJ2-3 and V is TRBV7-6, with 7 bases identical to TRBD1. CDR3 length: 14 residues. V lost 10 bases and J lost 2; bases outside the gene matches: 9. Germline loops: CDR1 SGHVS, CDR2 FNYEAQ. Full variable domain (outside the CDR3, taken from reference TRBV7-6 and TRBJ2-3): GAGVSQSPRYKVTKRGQDVALRCDPISGHVSLYWYRQALGQGPEFLTYFNYEAQQDKSGLPNDRFSAERPEGSISTLTIQRTEQRDSAMYRCAISDRANTDTQYFGPGTRLTVL.

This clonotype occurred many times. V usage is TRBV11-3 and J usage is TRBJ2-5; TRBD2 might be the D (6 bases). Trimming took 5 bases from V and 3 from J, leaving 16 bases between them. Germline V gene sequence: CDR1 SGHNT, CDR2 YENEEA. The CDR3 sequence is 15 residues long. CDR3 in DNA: TGTGCCAGCAGCCGTACGTGGCGGGGTAAAGAGACCCAGTACTTC. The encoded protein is CASSRTWRGKETQYF.